This is a list of T cell receptor beta chains from one sample in a study of CD8+CD57+ T cells in acquired aplastic anemia. In TCRdb, the reads were re-called with MiXCR into one record per CDR3 protein. The sample contains more than 40,000 distinct CDR3 sequences, roughly 69% of which appear only once. Sequencing was carried out using sorted CD4+, CD8+, or CD8+CD57+ T cells (not recorded which) from PBMCs. Receptors were obtained from a human donor in good health, serving as a control. Both conserved end residues are part of each CDR3. The order of the fields is J gene, clone size, D gene, V gene, CDR3 protein, CDR3 DNA. A D gene is named only where the DNA matches it firmly. Clone size is stated in some rows and not others, as once, few, many or a class when expanded.

>TRBJ1-6|once|TRBD1|TRBV19
CASSIRPGQGVVNSPLHF
TGTGCCAGTAGTATCAGGCCGGGACAGGGGGTAGTTAATTCACCCCTCCACTTT
>TRBJ2-1|NA|NA|TRBV11-1
CASSPRLVGNEQFF
TGTGCCAGCAGCCCCAGACTCGTCGGCAATGAGCAGTTCTTC
>TRBJ2-3|NA|NA|TRBV25-1
CASSESEIRVTDTQYF
TGTGCCAGCAGTGAATCCGAGATTCGGGTCACAGATACGCAGTATTTT
>TRBJ2-1|NA|TRBD2|TRBV29-1
CSVRGGSYNEQFF
TGCAGCGTTCGCGGGGGATCCTACAATGAGCAGTTCTTC
>TRBJ1-6|NA|NA|TRBV19
CASSIRGPDSPLHF
TGTGCCAGTAGTATTAGGGGCCCTGATTCACCCCTCCACTTT
>TRBJ2-1|few|NA|TRBV20-1
CSLSPGGEQFF
TGCAGTTTATCGCCGGGGGGCGAGCAGTTCTTC
>TRBJ2-3|NA|TRBD2|TRBV20-1
CSAPGLAGVGDTQYF
TGCAGTGCTCCGGGACTAGCGGGAGTGGGAGATACGCAGTATTTT
>TRBJ2-3|NA|NA|TRBV2
CASSWGTDTQYF
TGTGCCAGCAGCTGGGGCACAGATACGCAGTATTTT
>TRBJ2-1|many|NA|TRBV5-4
CASSSSLNEQFF
TGTGCCAGCAGCTCGTCCCTAAACGAGCAGTTCTTC
>TRBJ1-1|NA|NA|TRBV7-8
CASKDHYANTEAFF
TGTGCCAGCAAAGACCATTATGCGAACACTGAAGCTTTCTTT
>TRBJ2-7|NA|NA|TRBV15
CATSSFGFHEQYF
TGTGCCACCAGCAGTTTCGGGTTCCACGAGCAGTACTTC
>TRBJ2-7|NA|TRBD1|TRBV15
CATGRPSGTGPYEQYF
TGTGCCACCGGCAGACCCTCCGGGACAGGTCCCTACGAGCAGTACTTC
>TRBJ2-2|many|TRBD2|TRBV11-2
CASSLELAGGWTGELFF
TGTGCCAGCAGCTTAGAACTAGCGGGAGGGTGGACCGGGGAGCTGTTTTTT
>TRBJ2-1|NA|TRBD2|TRBV2
CASSGRSLAGDEQFF
TGTGCCAGCAGTGGACGGAGCCTAGCGGGAGATGAGCAGTTCTTC
>TRBJ1-1|NA|NA|TRBV2
CASSEGWASEAFF
TGTGCCAGCAGTGAAGGGTGGGCATCTGAAGCTTTCTTT
>TRBJ2-7|once|TRBD2|TRBV11-1
CASSPGVVGSGRAHEQYF
TGTGCCAGCAGCCCAGGGGTGGTCGGTAGCGGGAGGGCCCACGAGCAGTACTTC
>TRBJ1-1|NA|TRBD1|TRBV29-1
CSVEQGVTEAFF
TGCAGCGTCGAACAGGGGGTCACTGAAGCTTTCTTT
>TRBJ2-5|NA|NA|TRBV13
CASSRLTGKETQYF
TGTGCCAGCAGCAGACTGACAGGCAAAGAGACCCAGTACTTC
>TRBJ2-3|NA|TRBD2|TRBV20-1
CSARGTSGDTQYF
TGCAGTGCTAGAGGGACTAGCGGGGATACGCAGTATTTT
>TRBJ1-1|NA|NA|TRBV7-3
CASSLVGWAEAFF
TGTGCCAGCAGCTTAGTAGGGTGGGCTGAAGCTTTCTTT
>TRBJ2-7|NA|TRBD2|TRBV10-2
CASTGLAGGEQYF
TGCGCCAGCACTGGACTAGCGGGAGGCGAGCAGTACTTC
>TRBJ2-1|NA|TRBD2|TRBV7-3
CASSLGTSYNEQFF
TGTGCCAGCAGCTTAGGGACTAGCTACAATGAGCAGTTCTTC
>TRBJ2-7|NA|TRBD2|TRBV7-9
CASSPRTSEQYF
TGTGCCAGCAGTCCTCGGACTAGCGAGCAGTACTTC
>TRBJ2-7|NA|TRBD2|TRBV2
CASMMGSGSAYEQYF
TGTGCCAGCATGATGGGTAGCGGGAGTGCCTACGAGCAGTACTTC
>TRBJ2-1|NA|NA|TRBV10-3
CAISEYYGVGNEQFF
TGTGCCATCAGTGAGTATTATGGAGTCGGCAATGAGCAGTTCTTC
>TRBJ2-5|NA|NA|TRBV20-1
CSASEDLGVYPQETQYF
TGCAGTGCTAGCGAGGACCTGGGGGTTTATCCTCAAGAGACCCAGTACTTC
>TRBJ2-7|NA|TRBD2|TRBV11-1
CASSQRDPSGSSYEQYF
TGTGCCAGCAGCCAAAGAGATCCTAGCGGGAGTTCCTACGAGCAGTACTTC
>TRBJ1-2|NA|NA|TRBV9
CASSSRSGYTF
TGTGCCAGCAGCTCCAGAAGTGGCTACACCTTC
>TRBJ1-1|NA|NA|TRBV24-1
CATRGRQNTEAFF
TGTGCCACCAGGGGACGGCAGAACACTGAAGCTTTCTTT
>TRBJ1-1|NA|NA|TRBV15
CATSKGRVYRQEAFF
TGTGCCACCAGCAAGGGACGTGTATATCGGCAGGAAGCTTTCTTT
>TRBJ1-2|once|NA|TRBV10-3
CASSGAAGRLKGGYGYTF
TGTGCCAGCAGTGGGGCCGCGGGACGCCTTAAAGGGGGCTATGGCTACACCTTC
>TRBJ1-1|NA|NA|TRBV20-1
CSASLGPSTEAFF
TGCAGTGCTAGTTTGGGACCGAGCACTGAAGCTTTCTTT
>TRBJ1-4|NA|NA|TRBV19
CASSEGRYNEKLFF
TGTGCCAGTAGTGAAGGACGGTATAATGAAAAACTGTTTTTT
>TRBJ2-3|NA|NA|TRBV10-3
CAISESMYSSTDTQYF
TGTGCCATCAGTGAGTCGATGTACAGCAGCACAGATACGCAGTATTTT
>TRBJ1-2|NA|NA|TRBV2
CASRSDYGYTF
TGTGCCAGTAGATCGGACTATGGCTACACCTTC
>TRBJ2-2|NA|NA|TRBV19
CASSIPRLNTGELFF
TGTGCCAGTAGTATCCCTCGACTCAACACCGGGGAGCTGTTTTTT
>TRBJ2-1|NA|NA|TRBV11-1
CASSLAERLKFPYNEQFF
TGTGCCAGCAGCTTAGCCGAGCGGTTAAAGTTCCCCTACAATGAGCAGTTCTTC